Presented here are 22 T cell receptor beta chains from one specimen sequenced in a study of human T cells and chemical hapten exposure. Total RNA was extracted from unfractionated whole blood. The study used a library that attached unique molecular identifiers to individual cDNA molecules. TCRdb analysed the reads with MiXCR anew, one entry per CDR3 protein. This table has about 120,000 distinct CDR3 sequences, over 7.5% appearing once. The sequencing sample was made of whole blood. These receptors all come from a human donor in good health. Some clones in this sample may be carry-over from other donors' samples.

This clonotype was recorded a few times. This chain connects TRBV10-2 to TRBJ2-1, with TRBD2 matching 7 bases. This CDR3 is 18 amino acids long. Trimming removed 0 bases from V and 4 bases from J; junction bases left unmatched: 12. Germline lookup yields CDR1 WSHSY and CDR2 SAAADI. The CDR3 DNA reads as TGCGCCAGCAGTGAGTCGTTTCGAGGACTAGGAATGTACAATGAGCAGTTCTTC. It yields the protein CASSESFRGLGMYNEQFF.

This clonotype was detected many times. The CDR3 DNA is TGTGCCAGCAGCCAAGTCCCTTCCGGCGGGGGGGCGGTTGAGCAGTTCTTC. Translated, it gives CASSQVPSGGGAVEQFF. The J gene is TRBJ2-1, the V gene TRBV4-2, with TRBD2 matching 9 bases. This CDR3 region has 17 residues. V shed 1 base and J 9 bases; nucleotides not matched to a gene: 13. Per the germline V gene, CDR1 is LGHNA and CDR2 is YNFKEQ.

The chain recombines TRBV4-3 with TRBJ2-7; weak D call: TRBD1 (6 bases). Trimming cost V 4 bases and J 1 base, with 17 bases left between them. CDR1 is LGHNA, CDR2 YSLEER, per germline. The CDR3 has 16 amino acids. The CDR3 sequence is CASSPGVGLPSYEQYF. CDR3 nucleotides: TGCGCCAGCAGCCCAGGGGTGGGGTTACCTTCCTACGAGCAGTACTTC.

This clonotype was observed many times. The V call is TRBV27, the J call TRBJ1-6, with TRBD1 matching over 8 bases. In germline, CDR1 is MNHEY, CDR2 SMNVEV (reference sequence). CDR3 length equals 15 residues. The V segment lost 5 bases and the J segment 7 bases; nucleotides outside the gene matches: 7. This CDR3 reads CASSVSGQANSPLHF. The CDR3 nucleotides are TGTGCCAGCAGTGTCTCGGGACAGGCCAATTCACCCCTCCACTTT.

Only a few counts were recorded for this clonotype. The rearrangement uses TRBV3-1 and TRBJ2-7; 11 bases align to TRBD2. J was trimmed by 3 bases and V by 2 bases; bases with no gene match: 6. The CDR3 consists of 16 residues. From germline, CDR1 is LGHDT and CDR2 YNNKEL (reference sequence). The CDR3 reads CASSQRATSGDYEQYF. The CDR3 coding sequence is TGTGCCAGCAGCCAAAGGGCGACTAGCGGGGACTACGAGCAGTACTTC.

This clonotype was seen a few times. CDR3 sequence: CSVVENTGELFF. CDR3 sequence (DNA): TGCAGCGTTGTAGAAAACACCGGGGAGCTGTTTTTT. This chain joins TRBV29-1 and TRBJ2-2; D gene ambiguous. CDR1 and CDR2 from the germline V gene are SQVTM and ANQGSEA. V was cut by 4 bases and J by 2 bases, with 5 bases left in between. This CDR3 comprises 12 residues.

This clonotype came up a few times. V usage is TRBV4-3 and J usage is TRBJ1-2; no clear D. This CDR3 spans 14 amino acids. The V gene's germline CDR1 is LGHNA and CDR2 YSLEER. Deletions cut 4 bases from V and 6 bases from J, with 15 bases between. CDR3 protein: CASSLTGLAHGYTF. CDR3 bases: TGCGCCAGCAGCCTCACGGGTTTGGCTCATGGCTACACCTTC.

Ten or more counts support this clonotype. The chain employs TRBV3-1 and TRBJ1-2, with a tentative D call TRBD1 (5 bases). In germline, CDR1 is LGHDT, CDR2 YNNKEL (reference sequence). Trimming stripped 0 bases from V and 5 bases from J, with 13 bases between. CDR3 size: 15 residues. This chain's CDR3 is CASSQDRGREYGYTF. Here the CDR3 DNA reads TGTGCCAGCAGCCAAGATAGAGGCAGGGAGTATGGCTACACCTTC.

This clonotype has only a few counts. The chain joins TRBV6-1 to TRBJ2-2, with D unresolved. Germline lookup yields CDR1 MNHNS and CDR2 SASEGT. The CDR3 consists of 16 residues. V lost 4 bases to trimming and J lost 6 bases, with 18 bases between them. The CDR3 spells CASSGPVLRLAGELFF. Here the CDR3 DNA reads TGTGCCAGCAGTGGTCCAGTACTTCGTCTCGCCGGGGAGCTGTTTTTT.

With regard to this clonotype: At one of its ends the junction is not consistent with the germline gene, which may arise from a read error. This sequence joins TRBV19 and TRBJ1-5; D uncertain. The CDR3 covers 15 residues. Germline CDR1 reads LNHDA; CDR2 reads SQIVND (reference sequence). CDR3 sequence reads: CSSSIDQGGNQPQHF. For the CDR3, the DNA is TGTTCCAGTAGTATAGACCAAGGAGGCAATCAGCCCCAGCATTTT.

This clonotype has at least ten counts. The chain uses TRBV29-1 and TRBJ2-3; perhaps TRBD2 as D (5 bases). The germline V and J ends were trimmed by 4 bases and 2 bases, with 13 bases remaining between them. The germline CDR1 and CDR2 sequences are SQVTM and ANQGSEA. The CDR3 extends over 14 amino acids. The CDR3 spells CSVAGMLLTDTQYF. CDR3 bases: TGCAGCGTTGCGGGGATGCTACTCACAGATACGCAGTATTTT.

This clonotype was counted only a few times. The CDR3 region is CATSDLKIRCNQPQHF. The CDR3 nucleotides read TGTGCCACCAGTGATTTGAAGATTCGGTGCAATCAGCCCCAGCATTTT. The chain employs TRBV24-1 and TRBJ1-5; no definite D call. The CDR3 consists of 16 residues. CDR1 is KGHDR, CDR2 SFDVKD, per germline. The V gene lost 0 bases and the J gene lost 2 bases, with 10 bases spanning the gap.

On this clonotype: A much larger clone sits a single nucleotide away, making a read error possible. The J gene is TRBJ2-3, the V gene TRBV12-3 or TRBV12-4, with D possibly matching TRBD1 (5 bases). The CDR3 runs to 15 residues. The CDR3 region has the DNA TGTGACAGCAGCCAAGGTGGGGCACGCACAGATACGCAGTATTTT. Translation gives CDSSQGGARTDTQYF.

V gene TRBV29-1 combines with J gene TRBJ2-2; perhaps TRBD1 as D (8 bases). V was pared by 7 bases and J by 4 bases, with 16 bases between. In germline, CDR1 is SQVTM, CDR2 ANQGSEA. The CDR3 sequence is 14 residues long. Here the CDR3 reads CSANRGGGTGELFF. The CDR3 nucleotides are TGCAGCGCAAACAGGGGGGGAGGCACCGGGGAGCTGTTTTTT.

The chain uses TRBV14 and TRBJ2-2; the D gene is possibly TRBD2 (6 bases). This CDR3 contains 14 residues. V was shortened by 2 bases and J by 6 bases, with 10 bases between the two germline ends. The V gene's germline CDR1 is SGHDN and CDR2 FVKESK. CDR3 sequence (DNA): TGTGCCAGCAGCCAACTGGGGGAGGCCGGGGAGCTGTTTTTT. This sequence encodes CASSQLGEAGELFF.

This clonotype was recorded many times. The chain couples TRBV12-3 or TRBV12-4 to TRBJ1-2, with TRBD1 matching 7 bases. V gave up 7 bases and J gave up 5 bases; unmatched junction bases: 13. This CDR3 has 15 residues. CDR3 residues: CASILGDSSLYGYTF. As DNA, the CDR3 is TGTGCCAGCATCTTGGGGGACAGCTCTCTTTATGGCTACACCTTC.

This clonotype was seen repeatedly, ten times or more. V gene TRBV12-3 or TRBV12-4 combines with J gene TRBJ1-2, with D perhaps matching TRBD1 (5 bases). V was cut by 0 bases and J by 4 bases, with 12 bases left in between. This CDR3 is 15 amino acids long. The CDR3 region is CASSLAAGRGYGYTF. The DNA of the CDR3 is TGTGCCAGCAGTTTAGCTGCAGGGCGGGGCTATGGCTACACCTTC.

At least ten counts were recorded for this clonotype. Here the CDR3 reads CATSSRQGTGANVLTF. Here the CDR3 DNA reads TGTGCCACCAGCAGTAGACAGGGTACTGGGGCCAACGTCCTGACTTTC. The genes are TRBV15 and TRBJ2-6; 7 bases align to TRBD1. V lost 3 bases to trimming and J lost 2 bases; unmatched junction nucleotides: 4. Germline V gives CDR1 LNHNV, CDR2 YYDKDF (reference sequence). The CDR3 is 16 residues long. The variable domain in full, with the rest retrieved from reference TRBV15 and TRBJ2-6, is DAMVIQNPRYQVTQFGKPVTLSCSQTLNHNVMYWYQQKSSQAPKLLFHYYDKDFNNEADTPDNFQSRRPNTSFCFLDIRSPGLGDTAMYLCATSSRQGTGANVLTFGAGSRLTVL.

This clonotype was observed many times. This rearrangement joins TRBV29-1 to TRBJ2-7; TRBD1 is a possible D gene (6 bases). The V end was cut by 7 bases, the J end by 0 bases, with 13 bases between. The CDR3 consists of 13 residues. Germline loops: CDR1 SQVTM, CDR2 ANQGSEA. The CDR3 sequence: CSAKDSFSYEQYF. The CDR3 region has the DNA TGCAGCGCAAAGGACAGTTTCTCCTACGAGCAGTACTTC.

This clonotype was detected ten times or more. The rearrangement uses TRBV20-1 and TRBJ1-6; the D gene is possibly TRBD1 (6 bases). The germline V gene has CDR1 DFQATT and CDR2 SNEGSKA (reference sequence). V lost 2 bases to trimming and J lost 9 bases, with 17 bases between them. There are 15 residues in the CDR3. CDR3 loop: CSARRRGGVRSPLHF. CDR3 DNA: TGCAGTGCTAGACGCAGGGGTGGGGTGCGTTCACCCCTCCACTTT.

V gene TRBV12-3 or TRBV12-4 combines with J gene TRBJ2-1; the D gene is possibly TRBD2 (5 bases). The CDR3 sequence is 16 residues long. V was cut by 10 bases and J by 0 bases, with 19 bases left in between. The CDR3 sequence is CATKGPSTSSYNEQFF. CDR3 bases: TGTGCCACAAAAGGCCCTAGCACGAGCTCCTACAATGAGCAGTTCTTC.

This chain connects TRBV5-1 to TRBJ2-7, with D unresolved. Between the trimmed V and J ends, which lost 1 base and 0 bases, there was a span of 14 bases. Germline V gene sequence: CDR1 SGHRS, CDR2 YFSETQ. This CDR3 is built from 16 residues. The DNA for the CDR3 is TGCGCCAGCAGCTTGTTTCAAGGCCCGAGCTCCTACGAGCAGTACTTC. It codes for CASSLFQGPSSYEQYF.